Below are 27 T cell receptor beta chains sequenced from a single sample in a study of shared clonotypes between healthy human individuals. Sequencing was performed with immunoSEQ multiplex PCR; in TCRdb, only in-frame clones are kept and a portion is missing. The table records approximately 2.5 million clones, 80% to 95% of them present only once. The specimen sequenced was naive CD4+ T cells from PBMCs. Subset reported: CD45RA+ positively selected. The receptor source for this set is a young man in good health. Some clones in this sample may be carry-over from other donors' samples.

The gene calls are TRBV7-3 and TRBJ2-2; D ambiguous. The CDR3 totals 14 residues. The V and J ends lost 5 bases and 4 bases respectively, with 11 bases between them. Germline V gene sequence: CDR1 SGHTA, CDR2 FQGTGA. The CDR3 region is CASSRGPSTGELFF. CDR3 sequence (DNA): TGTGCCAGCAGCCGCGGACCCTCCACCGGGGAGCTGTTTTTT.

This clone showed up just once. The chain uses TRBV2 and TRBJ1-6; 11 bases align to TRBD1. V dropped 7 bases and J dropped 10; count of bases not matched to a gene: 6. Germline V lookup: CDR1 SNHLY, CDR2 FYNNEI. The CDR3 extends over 14 amino acids. The DNA for the CDR3 is TGTGCCAGCAAAAGGACAGGGGGCGAATCACCCCTCCACTTT. The encoded protein is CASKRTGGESPLHF.

This clone occurred once. The chain recombines TRBV25-1 with TRBJ2-1; 8 positions match TRBD1. The trim removed 6 bases at V and 7 bases at J, leaving 17 bases unmatched. CDR1 and CDR2 from the germline V gene are MGHDK and SYGVNS. The CDR3 is 17 amino acids. The CDR3 sequence is CASSEAQDRAFVNEQFF. The DNA for the CDR3 is TGTGCCAGCAGCGAAGCACAGGACAGGGCTTTTGTGAATGAGCAGTTCTTC.

The chain links TRBV27 to TRBJ2-1; 8 bases map to TRBD2. The germline gives CDR1 MNHEY, CDR2 SMNVEV (reference sequence). The CDR3 is made up of 14 amino acids. With V trimmed by 6 bases and J by 8 bases, 9 bases remained unmatched. CDR3 amino acids: CASRRAGVRDEQFF. As DNA, the CDR3 is TGTGCCAGCAGAAGAGCGGGAGTAAGAGATGAGCAGTTCTTC.

Written as DNA, the CDR3 is TGTGCCAGCAGTTTTCGCGGTGCGGGAGGCCTGAACACCGGGGAGCTGTTTTTT. It encodes CASSFRGAGGLNTGELFF. The V gene is TRBV28, the J gene TRBJ2-2, with 8 bases that match TRBD2. J lost 1 base, V lost 3 bases, and 10 bases had no gene match. Germline V gene data show CDR1 as MDHEN and CDR2 as SYDVKM. The CDR3 sequence is 18 residues long.

The chain uses TRBV7-9 and TRBJ2-2, with 16 bases that match TRBD2. With 6 bases clipped from V and 4 bases from J, the junction kept 5 bases outside the gene matches. From germline, CDR1 is SEHNR and CDR2 FQNEAQ (reference sequence). The CDR3 is 17 residues long. In DNA, the CDR3 is TGTGCCAGCAGGCCCGGGACTAGCGGGAGGGCCACCGGGGAGCTGTTTTTT. It codes for CASRPGTSGRATGELFF.

The sample holds a few counts of this clone. The sample has other DNA sequences that encode this CDR3 too. The chain has TRBV5-1 and TRBJ2-7, with 9 bases lining up with TRBD2. This CDR3 comprises 13 residues. V lost 4 bases to trimming and J lost 2 bases; unmatched junction nucleotides: 1. Germline V gene data show CDR1 as SGHRS and CDR2 as YFSETQ. CDR3 protein: CASSPSGTYEQYF. The CDR3 bases are TGCGCCAGCAGCCCTAGCGGGACCTACGAGCAGTACTTC.

The chain couples TRBV6-1 to TRBJ1-3; TRBD1 agrees at 7 bases. The trim removed 4 bases at V and 0 bases at J, leaving 6 bases unmatched. The CDR3 is 16 amino acids. Germline lookup yields CDR1 MNHNS and CDR2 SASEGT. The CDR3 spells CASSVTGRGSGNTIYF. For the CDR3, the DNA is TGTGCCAGCAGTGTGACAGGGCGTGGCTCTGGAAACACCATATATTTT.

The chain has TRBV6-5 and TRBJ2-5, with D perhaps matching TRBD2 (6 bases). In germline, CDR1 is MNHEY, CDR2 SVGAGI. V shed 2 bases and J shed 3 bases, with 16 bases lying between them. This CDR3 spans 16 amino acids. In DNA form, the CDR3 reads TGTGCCAGCAGTTACAGACTAGGTTCGACCAAAGAGACCCAGTACTTC. This encodes CASSYRLGSTKETQYF.

The V gene is TRBV28, the J gene TRBJ2-7; the match to TRBD2 covers 7 bases. Germline V gene data show CDR1 as MDHEN and CDR2 as SYDVKM. This CDR3 comprises 14 residues. Trimming removed 7 bases from V and 2 bases from J; junction bases left unmatched: 8. Here the CDR3 reads CASTQGTTTYEQYF. CDR3 in DNA: TGTGCCAGCACCCAAGGGACTACCACCTACGAGCAGTACTTC. Full variable domain (remainder filled in from reference TRBV28 and TRBJ2-7): DVKVTQSSRYLVKRTGEKVFLECVQDMDHENMFWYRQDPGLGLRLIYFSYDVKMKEKGDIPEGYSVSREKKERFSLILESASTNQTSMYLCASTQGTTTYEQYFGPGTRLTVT.

Regarding this clone: The same CDR3 also results from other DNA sequences found in this sample. This rearrangement joins TRBV28 to TRBJ2-5, with 12 bases fitting TRBD1. Unmatched junction bases numbered 9, after V lost 5 bases and J lost 5 bases. The germline gives CDR1 MDHEN, CDR2 SYDVKM. This CDR3 region has 16 residues. As DNA, the CDR3 is TGTGCCAGCAGTCTATCCGGGACAGGGGGCCGGGAGACCCAGTACTTC. This encodes CASSLSGTGGRETQYF. The full variable domain, in which reference TRBV28 and TRBJ2-5 provide the parts outside the CDR3, is DVKVTQSSRYLVKRTGEKVFLECVQDMDHENMFWYRQDPGLGLRLIYFSYDVKMKEKGDIPEGYSVSREKKERFSLILESASTNQTSMYLCASSLSGTGGRETQYFGPGTRLLVL.

J is TRBJ2-1 and V is TRBV7-2; 11 bases fit TRBD2. J lost 5 bases, V lost 6 bases, and 6 bases had no gene match. The CDR3 is 15 amino acids. The germline gives CDR1 SGHTA, CDR2 FQGNSA. The CDR3 loop reads CASSQLAGGNNEQFF. CDR3 nucleotide sequence: TGTGCCAGCAGTCAGCTAGCGGGAGGTAACAATGAGCAGTTCTTC.

The chain joins TRBV7-8 to TRBJ2-1; D remains unclear. This CDR3 is built from 16 residues. V was shortened by 0 bases and J by 8 bases, with 17 bases between the two germline ends. CDR1 and CDR2 (germline): SGHVS, FQNEAQ. In nucleotides, the CDR3 is TGTGCCAGCAGCTTAGCCTACTCCCCAGCCATAGATGAGCAGTTCTTC. Translated: CASSLAYSPAIDEQFF.

V is TRBV19 and J is TRBJ2-3, with 12 nucleotides matching TRBD2. The V segment lost 5 bases and the J segment 4 bases; nucleotides outside the gene matches: 7. The CDR3 contains 16 residues. Germline V lookup: CDR1 LNHDA, CDR2 SQIVND (reference sequence). The CDR3 protein is CASSSLRLAGADTQYF. The CDR3 nucleotides are TGTGCCAGTAGTTCGTTAAGACTAGCGGGAGCAGATACGCAGTATTTT.

This chain joins TRBV29-1 and TRBJ1-2; D remains unclear. Germline CDR1 is SQVTM and CDR2 is ANQGSEA. The CDR3 sequence is 12 residues long. V shed 4 bases and J shed 6 bases, with 12 bases lying between them. The CDR3 sequence is CSVVGHLDGYTF. CDR3 in DNA: TGCAGCGTTGTCGGCCATCTTGATGGCTACACCTTC.

The rearrangement uses TRBV5-1 and TRBJ1-4, with D hard to call. Trimming cost V 3 bases and J 0 bases, with 12 bases left between them. CDR1 and CDR2 from the germline V gene are SGHRS and YFSETQ. The CDR3 length is 16 residues. The CDR3 DNA is TGCGCCAGCAGCTCAACCTCACCTACAACTAATGAAAAACTGTTTTTT. Translation: CASSSTSPTTNEKLFF.

In this sample, this clone turned up a few times. The chain links TRBV28 to TRBJ1-1, with TRBD1 as a possible D gene (6 bases). V was clipped by 3 bases and J by 11 bases, with 22 bases between them. This CDR3 contains 15 residues. CDR1 and CDR2 (germline): MDHEN, SYDVKM. The CDR3 loop is CASSFPGTRAGLAFF. CDR3 sequence (DNA): TGTGCCAGCAGTTTTCCCGGGACACGGGCGGGATTGGCTTTCTTT.

CDR3 sequence: CASQTGSYGYTF. DNA of the CDR3: TGTGCCAGCCAGACAGGGAGCTATGGCTACACCTTC. J is TRBJ1-2 and V is TRBV28; 7 nucleotides line up with TRBD1. Looked up from germline, CDR1 is MDHEN and CDR2 is SYDVKM. The CDR3 has 12 amino acids. J lost 4 bases, V lost 8 bases, and 4 bases had no gene match.

The chain recombines TRBV29-1 with TRBJ1-2, with a weak D call TRBD1 (6 bases). Germline CDR1 reads SQVTM; CDR2 reads ANQGSEA. The germline V and J ends were trimmed by 5 bases and 4 bases, with 17 bases remaining between them. The CDR3 totals 14 residues. The CDR3 bases are TGCAGCGTTACAGGACAGCCTAAAATCTATGGCTACACCTTC. As protein: CSVTGQPKIYGYTF.

The rearrangement links TRBV28 to TRBJ2-7, with D possibly TRBD1 on 6 matching bases. With 8 bases removed from V and 3 bases from J, the gap between germline ends came to 17 bases. CDR1 is MDHEN, CDR2 SYDVKM, per germline. The CDR3 runs 14 residues. CDR3 bases: TGTGCCAGCCCGGGCAACAGGGATCACTACGAGCAGTACTTC. It codes for CASPGNRDHYEQYF.

This chain uses TRBV13 with TRBJ1-2, with D possibly being TRBD1 (5 bases). The CDR3 totals 14 residues. V was cut by 5 bases and J by 11 bases, with 21 bases left in between. Germline V CDR1 and CDR2: PRHDT, FYEKMQ (reference sequence). CDR3 amino acids: CASSMGPDVRPYTF. CDR3 nucleotides: TGTGCCAGCAGCATGGGACCCGACGTGAGGCCGTACACCTTC.

The chain uses TRBV7-9 and TRBJ2-5, with D possibly matching TRBD1 (5 bases). V was pared by 2 bases and J by 5 bases, with 9 bases between. The germline V gene encodes CDR1 SEHNR and CDR2 FQNEAQ (reference sequence). This CDR3 is built from 13 residues. The DNA of the CDR3 is TGTGCCAGCAGCTTACAGGGTGTTGAGACCCAGTACTTC. Amino acid sequence: CASSLQGVETQYF.

The V gene is TRBV9, the J gene TRBJ2-3; possible D gene TRBD2, 5 bases. V was shortened by 0 bases and J by 4 bases, with 15 bases between the two germline ends. This CDR3 comprises 16 residues. Germline-derived CDR1 and CDR2 are SGDLS and YYNGEE. The CDR3 bases are TGTGCCAGCAGCGTAGGGGCGGGCCGAGGGTCAGATACGCAGTATTTT. Amino acid sequence: CASSVGAGRGSDTQYF.

The chain links TRBV7-9 to TRBJ2-4; D unclear. Per germline, CDR1 SEHNR and CDR2 FQNEAQ (reference sequence). Trimming cost V 5 bases and J 8 bases, with 7 bases left between them. The length of the CDR3 is 11 residues. CDR3 nucleotide sequence: TGTGCCAGCAGCGCTGGGGACATTCAGTACTTC. Its protein product is CASSAGDIQYF.

CDR3 nucleotides: TGCAGCGACAAGGGACACGGGGGGACCCAGTACTTC. Its translation: CSDKGHGGTQYF. The V call is TRBV29-1, the J call TRBJ2-5; tentatively, D is TRBD1 or TRBD2 (6 bases each). Germline CDR1 reads SQVTM; CDR2 reads ANQGSEA. The CDR3 has 12 amino acids. The V and J ends lost 7 bases and 7 bases respectively, with 16 bases between them.

The chain uses TRBV5-1 and TRBJ2-2; D is unclear. V lost 1 base and J 4 bases, leaving 11 bases between the germline ends. Germline values: CDR1 SGHRS, CDR2 YFSETQ. The CDR3 runs 15 residues. CDR3 sequence reads: CASSLQSPGTGELFF. The CDR3 bases are TGCGCCAGCAGCTTGCAATCGCCTGGCACCGGGGAGCTGTTTTTT.

V usage is TRBV7-2 and J usage is TRBJ2-7, with 10 bases fitting TRBD1. The CDR3 is 16 amino acids. Germline lookup yields CDR1 SGHTA and CDR2 FQGNSA. V lost 5 bases, J lost 2 bases, and 9 bases stayed unmatched. For the CDR3, the DNA is TGTGCCAGCAGCCGATCCGGGACAGGGGCACCCTACGAGCAGTACTTC. Amino acid sequence: CASSRSGTGAPYEQYF. Using reference TRBV7-2 and TRBJ2-7 for the parts outside the CDR3, the full variable domain is GAGVSQSPSNKVTEKGKDVELRCDPISGHTALYWYRQSLGQGLEFLIYFQGNSAPDKSGLPSDRFSAERTGGSVSTLTIQRTQQEDSAVYLCASSRSGTGAPYEQYFGPGTRLTVT.